The present TCR beta chain was sequenced within a study of control samples from healthy donors and cancer patients (dated by TCRdb to 2020 to 2022). Remarks on this clone: What antigen it recognizes has not been identified. The input lacks base qualities; no much larger clone sits a single base away.

To prepare the library, the immunoSEQ multiplex PCR assay was applied. TCRdb's version of the immuneACCESS table is confined to in-frame rearrangements and falls short of the full clone set. An unresolved V gene accounts for under half of the shortfall where checked; the remainder is of unknown origin. A total of about 85,000 clones appear in this sample, 70% to 90% of them only once. The ten largest make up around 7.6% of the sample. Reading the germline V gene gives CDR1 KGHSH and CDR2 LQKENI. The CDR3 has 14 amino acids, counting the end cysteine and phenylalanine. Solely the CDR3 DNA is kept, with 42 bases framed from the first base. The V end loses 5 bases and the J end loses 4 bases, and a stretch of 12 bases separates them.

Rearrangement joined TRBV18 to TRBJ2-1, with TRBD1 as a weak D call on 5 bases. The TCR comes from a woman aged 55 to 70 in good health. Material: blood. The sequenced DNA: TGTGCCAGCTCAGCTCCGACAGAGTACAATGAGCAGTTCTTC. It specifies CASSAPTEYNEQFF.